This T cell receptor beta chain was recorded in a study of early T cells in non-severe SARS-CoV-2 infection (dated by TCRdb to the early 2020s). Background for the entire study: Because TCR sequencing was done on bulk RNA from unsorted whole blood, the alpha and beta chains could not be paired. The research as a whole found: VDJdb matching was skewed toward anti-spike CD8 responses and likely underestimated virus-specific expansions by missing private and CD4 specificities.

This was a case-control study nested in a cohort of healthcare workers in London, UK, who had nasopharyngeal swab PCR tests and blood samples taken every week. Between 23 and 31 March 2020, the week of the UK lockdown, healthcare workers were enrolled and then followed up weekly for as long as 16 weeks. The library relied on 5' RACE. The instrument given in TCRdb is NextSeq 500. To correct for sequencing error and PCR bias, the TCR library protocol tagged individual cDNA molecules with unique molecular identifiers. Sequencing covered both TCR alpha and beta chains, and within each sample the abundances of alpha and beta sequences were tightly co-correlated. For the original study's pipeline: Decombinator V4 was used to perform V gene, J gene and CDR3 annotation of TCR sequences. TCRs were defined as expanded if a significant change between any two time points was detected under a Poisson model with p below 0.0001. TCR abundances were normalised to the total number of TCRs sequenced per sample and expressed as counts per million. VDJdb, accessed on 1 November 2021, was searched for TCRs annotated for CMV, EBV and SARS-CoV-2, and TCRs annotated for more than one antigen were excluded. TCRdb reran the public reads through fastp at Q25 and MiXCR, keeping productive beta chains. CDR3 protein duplicates are merged, each entry listing the most common genes and DNA. The V and J calls were determined by TCRdb, not by the authors. The sample table lists 90,000 to 120,000 distinct CDR3 sequences, roughly an eighth of them with a count of one. The leading ten clones occupy roughly 2.9% of the sample.

The table lists this clonotype with a count of one. Its antigen target is currently unknown. No clone much larger than this one lies a single base away; base qualities are absent. A lone read offers only weak evidence. The TCR originated in an adult who was a healthcare worker with PCR-confirmed SARS-CoV-2 infection or an uninfected control (not recorded which). Sequences were obtained from whole blood.

The DNA sequence is as follows: TGCGCCAGCACGGACGGTGTCAATCAGCCCCAGCATTTT. It translates as CASTDGVNQPQHF. This chain is built from TRBV10-2 and TRBJ1-5; the D gene remains uncertain. V loses 7 bases of germline sequence and J loses 3 bases, and the interval between the two ends is 10 bases. Via the germline V gene, CDR1 is WSHSY and CDR2 SAAADI. From its cysteine to its phenylalanine, the CDR3 spans 13 amino acids. Just the 39-base CDR3 DNA is kept, in frame starting at base 1.